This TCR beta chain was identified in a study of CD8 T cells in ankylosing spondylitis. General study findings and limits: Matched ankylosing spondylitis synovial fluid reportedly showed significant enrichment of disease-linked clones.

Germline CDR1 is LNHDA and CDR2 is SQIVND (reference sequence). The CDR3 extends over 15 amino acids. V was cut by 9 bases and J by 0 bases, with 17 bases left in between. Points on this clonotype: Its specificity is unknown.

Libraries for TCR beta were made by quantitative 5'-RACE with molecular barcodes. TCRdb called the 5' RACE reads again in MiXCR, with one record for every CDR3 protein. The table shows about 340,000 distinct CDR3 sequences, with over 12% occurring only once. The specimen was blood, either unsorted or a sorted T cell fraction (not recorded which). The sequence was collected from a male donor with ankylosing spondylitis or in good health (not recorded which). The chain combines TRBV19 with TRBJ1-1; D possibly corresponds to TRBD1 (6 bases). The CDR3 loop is CASSEGTSLNTEAFF. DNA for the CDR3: TGTGCCAGCTCAGAGGGGACAAGCTTGAACACTGAAGCTTTCTTT.